This T cell receptor (beta chain) was observed in a study of regulatory T cells in long-lasting Graves disease. The time point is: newly diagnosed GD, antithyroid drugs for less than 3 months. The TCR library used RNA extracted from PBMCs. Ten or more counts support this clonotype. iRepertoire HTBI primers and Arm-PCR of CDR3 regions built TCR beta libraries. TCRdb reprocessed the multiplex PCR reads with MiXCR, giving one entry per CDR3 protein. The repertoire has fewer than 450,000 distinct CDR3 sequences, 15% of them found once; the top ten carry approximately 7.8%. This sample was also put to use in a study of T cells in Graves' hyperthyroidism and ophthalmopathy. That report notes: If no ophthalmopathy progression occurred within 18 months, Graves' hyperthyroidism was stable.

The source was peripheral blood mononuclear cells (PBMCs), collected at new diagnosis, from a patient treated with antithyroid drugs. The TCR sequence derives from a woman in her thirties or forties with Graves disease.

CDR3 residues: CASSKGLAGGPGTDTQYF. The CDR3 DNA reads as TGTGCCAGCAGCAAGGGACTAGCGGGAGGGCCTGGCACAGATACGCAGTATTTT. The chain joins TRBV7-2 to TRBJ2-3, with TRBD2 identical over 16 bases. The germline V gene encodes CDR1 SGHTA and CDR2 FQGNSA. After removal of 5 bases from V and 1 base from J, the junction contained 6 bases not matched to a gene. CDR3 length equals 18 residues.